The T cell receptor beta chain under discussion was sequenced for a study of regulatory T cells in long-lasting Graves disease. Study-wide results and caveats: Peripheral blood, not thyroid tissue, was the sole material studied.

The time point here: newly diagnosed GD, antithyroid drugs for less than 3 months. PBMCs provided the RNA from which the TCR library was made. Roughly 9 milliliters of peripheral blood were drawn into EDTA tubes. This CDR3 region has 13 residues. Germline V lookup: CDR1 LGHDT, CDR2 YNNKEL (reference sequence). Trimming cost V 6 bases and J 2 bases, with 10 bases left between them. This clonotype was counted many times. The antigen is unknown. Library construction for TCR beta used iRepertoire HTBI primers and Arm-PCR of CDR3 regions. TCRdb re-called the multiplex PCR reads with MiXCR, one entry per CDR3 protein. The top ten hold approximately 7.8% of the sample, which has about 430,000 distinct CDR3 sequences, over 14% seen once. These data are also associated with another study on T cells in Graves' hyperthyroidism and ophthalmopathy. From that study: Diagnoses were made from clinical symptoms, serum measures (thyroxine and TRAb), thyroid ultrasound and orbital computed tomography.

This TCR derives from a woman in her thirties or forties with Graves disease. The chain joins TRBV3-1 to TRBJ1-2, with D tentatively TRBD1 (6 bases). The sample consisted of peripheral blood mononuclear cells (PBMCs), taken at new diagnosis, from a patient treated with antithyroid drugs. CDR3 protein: CASSTGQNYGYTF. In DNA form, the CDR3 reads TGTGCCAGCAGTACCGGACAGAACTATGGCTACACCTTC. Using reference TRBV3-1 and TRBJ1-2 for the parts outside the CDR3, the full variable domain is DTAVSQTPKYLVTQMGNDKSIKCEQNLGHDTMYWYKQDSKKFLKIMFSYNNKELIINETVPNRFSPKSPDKAHLNLHINSLELGDSAVYFCASSTGQNYGYTFGSGTRLTVV.